Shown below are 26 T cell receptor beta chains from a single sample sequenced in a study of blood T cell repertoires in COVID-19. Clones were read by immunoSEQ multiplex PCR, and TCRdb kept only the in-frame ones, dropping some. This table holds about 350,000 clones, around 88% found once. The sample comprised peripheral blood. These receptors were collected from a woman aged 55-69 years with COVID-19, enrolled during active disease.

The chain joins TRBV5-6 to TRBJ2-7; no clear D gene. Germline CDR1 reads SGHDT; CDR2 reads YYEEEE. The CDR3 has 12 residues. Trimming took 3 bases from V and 0 from J, leaving 4 bases between them. The CDR3 spells CASSYSSYEQYF. The CDR3, as DNA: TGTGCCAGCAGCTATAGCTCCTACGAGCAGTACTTC.

The chain combines TRBV5-1 with TRBJ2-3; 10 bases are a match to TRBD2. Trimming cost V 0 bases and J 1 base; bases outside gene matches: 2. Germline V CDR1 and CDR2: SGHRS, YFSETQ. This CDR3 has 16 residues. The CDR3 loop is CASSLAGTSGTDTQYF. CDR3 in DNA: TGCGCCAGCAGCTTGGCCGGGACTAGCGGCACAGATACGCAGTATTTT.

This chain connects TRBV12-5 to TRBJ1-1; 9 positions agree with TRBD1. With 5 bases clipped from V and 8 bases from J, the junction kept 12 bases outside the gene matches. CDR3 length equals 15 residues. The V gene's germline CDR1 is LGHNT and CDR2 FRNRAP. The CDR3 protein is CASGRGTGSAQEAFF. Written as DNA, the CDR3 is TGTGCTAGTGGTAGAGGGACAGGGTCGGCGCAGGAAGCTTTCTTT.

The chain employs TRBV7-9 and TRBJ2-1, with 14 positions matching TRBD2. The germline V gene encodes CDR1 SEHNR and CDR2 FQNEAQ (reference sequence). J was trimmed by 12 bases and V by 4 bases; bases with no gene match: 8. The CDR3 is 15 residues long. In nucleotides, the CDR3 is TGTGCCAGCAGCTCGGGACTAGCGGGGGTTTCTGGGCAGTTCTTC. Translation gives CASSSGLAGVSGQFF.

This clone was recorded only once. This chain connects TRBV6-5 to TRBJ1-2; 7 positions match TRBD1. The CDR3 has 13 residues. The junction had 5 bases not matched to a gene; V was cut back by 6 bases and J by 4 bases. The germline V gene has CDR1 MNHEY and CDR2 SVGAGI. CDR3 amino acids: CASSPTGFYGYTF. The CDR3 DNA reads TGTGCCAGCAGCCCGACAGGGTTCTATGGCTACACCTTC.

The chain has TRBV18 and TRBJ1-1; tentative D call: TRBD1 (6 bases). The V and J ends lost 3 bases and 0 bases respectively, with 17 bases between them. This CDR3 spans 17 amino acids. Germline V gives CDR1 KGHSH, CDR2 LQKENI. This chain's CDR3 is CASSPPRQGQMNTEAFF. The CDR3 nucleotides read TGTGCCAGCTCACCCCCTCGGCAGGGGCAGATGAACACTGAAGCTTTCTTT.

The chain employs TRBV6-5 and TRBJ2-3; D remains ambiguous. Germline values: CDR1 MNHEY, CDR2 SVGAGI. The length of the CDR3 is 11 residues. V lost 3 bases to trimming and J lost 8 bases, with 6 bases between them. The CDR3 sequence: CASSYLGTQYF. CDR3 nucleotides: TGTGCCAGCAGTTATCTAGGTACGCAGTATTTT.

The chain employs TRBV19 and TRBJ1-2; 7 bases line up with TRBD1. V lost 6 bases and J lost 5; bases outside the gene matches: 6. The CDR3 is 13 residues long. The V gene's germline CDR1 is LNHDA and CDR2 SQIVND (reference sequence). This CDR3 is CASRPGQSYGYTF. In nucleotides, the CDR3 is TGTGCCAGTAGGCCGGGACAGAGTTATGGCTACACCTTC.

The chain uses TRBV6-5 and TRBJ2-2; TRBD2 aligns across 10 bases. V lost 6 bases, J lost 1 base, and 2 bases stayed unmatched. The germline V gene encodes CDR1 MNHEY and CDR2 SVGAGI. The CDR3 runs 15 residues. CDR3 sequence reads: CASRIAGGNTGELFF. CDR3 sequence (DNA): TGTGCCAGCAGAATAGCGGGGGGGAACACCGGGGAGCTGTTTTTT.

V and J are TRBV29-1 and TRBJ1-1, with 7 bases identical to TRBD1. The V segment lost 4 bases and the J segment 3 bases; nucleotides outside the gene matches: 5. This CDR3 is 13 amino acids long. Germline CDR1 is SQVTM and CDR2 is ANQGSEA. The CDR3 DNA reads TGCAGCGTTGCGGATGACAGGGACACTGAAGCTTTCTTT. This encodes CSVADDRDTEAFF.

V and J are TRBV14 and TRBJ1-2; D gene unclear. The CDR3 extends over 12 amino acids. V was trimmed by 4 bases and J by 4 bases, leaving 7 bases between them. Germline V gene data show CDR1 as SGHDN and CDR2 as FVKESK. Here the CDR3 reads CASSPGSYGYTF. Written as DNA, the CDR3 is TGTGCCAGCAGCCCCGGGTCCTATGGCTACACCTTC.

This clone was detected only once. The chain combines TRBV12-3 or TRBV12-4 with TRBJ2-7; 7 bases are shared with TRBD1. The CDR3 runs 12 residues. After removal of 7 bases from V and 2 bases from J, the junction contained 2 bases not matched to a gene. For the CDR3, the DNA is TGTGCCAGCAACAGGGGACCCTACGAGCAGTACTTC. Translation: CASNRGPYEQYF.

A note on this clone: The CDR3 ends on some other residue instead of the conserved phenylalanine or tryptophan, so this is likely a read error. The DNA is left out, because the CDR3 cannot be placed on it with certainty; the CDR3 is given as TCRdb lists it. The rearrangement joins TRBV18 to TRBJ2-7; the D segment call TRBD1 is taken from the table without a DNA check. Germline V lookup: CDR1 KGHSH, CDR2 LQKENI. Including both end residues, the CDR3 is 12 amino acids long. The CDR3 region is CASSHDRGRLII.

The chain is built from TRBV11-3 and TRBJ1-1, with D unclear. The germline CDR1 and CDR2 sequences are SGHNT and YENEEA. With 3 bases removed from V and 1 base from J, the gap between germline ends came to 9 bases. The CDR3 is made up of 14 amino acids. CDR3 protein: CASSFGRSNTEAFF. The CDR3 nucleotides are TGTGCCAGCAGCTTTGGGAGATCGAACACTGAAGCTTTCTTT. Using reference TRBV11-3 and TRBJ1-1 for the parts outside the CDR3, the full variable domain is EAGVVQSPRYKIIEKKQPVAFWCNPISGHNTLYWYLQNLGQGPELLIRYENEEAVDDSQLPKDRFSAERLKGVDSTLKIQPAELGDSAVYLCASSFGRSNTEAFFGQGTRLTVV.

The chain is built from TRBV9 and TRBJ1-1, with D perhaps matching TRBD1 (5 bases). The germline V and J ends were trimmed by 4 bases and 4 bases, with 14 bases remaining between them. This CDR3 comprises 14 residues. Germline values: CDR1 SGDLS, CDR2 YYNGEE. The CDR3 nucleotides are TGTGCCAGCAGCCCACAGGTGGGGGGCACTGAAGCTTTCTTT. Translating it yields CASSPQVGGTEAFF.

The chain recombines TRBV7-2 with TRBJ2-3; 7 nucleotides agree with TRBD1. V shed 2 bases, J shed 1 base, and the junction held 3 bases outside the gene matches. CDR3 length: 15 residues. Germline V lookup: CDR1 SGHTA, CDR2 FQGNSA. CDR3 sequence: CASSLNRGRTDTQYF. CDR3 DNA: TGTGCCAGCAGCTTAAATAGGGGGCGCACAGATACGCAGTATTTT.

Only one count was recorded for this clone. The chain has TRBV7-3 and TRBJ2-1, with 8 bases that match TRBD1. J was trimmed by 8 bases and V by 8 bases; bases with no gene match: 5. The germline CDR1 and CDR2 sequences are SGHTA and FQGTGA. This CDR3 region has 12 residues. CDR3 in amino acids: CASSQGGDEQFF. The CDR3 DNA sequence: TGTGCCAGCTCACAGGGGGGAGATGAGCAGTTCTTC.

The chain joins TRBV6-6 to TRBJ2-1, with D maybe TRBD2 (6 bases). CDR1 MNHNY and CDR2 SVGAGI come from the germline V gene (reference sequence). With 6 bases removed from V and 5 bases from J, the gap between germline ends came to 14 bases. The CDR3 is 14 residues long. CDR3 nucleotides: TGTGCCAGCAGCCAAATGGGAGGAGACAATGAGCAGTTCTTC. Translating gives CASSQMGGDNEQFF.

The sample holds one count of this clone. V gene TRBV5-4 combines with J gene TRBJ2-7, with D unclear. The germline V gene encodes CDR1 SGHNT and CDR2 YYREEE (reference sequence). This CDR3 comprises 14 residues. V lost 4 bases and J lost 4, with 15 bases in between. The CDR3 DNA sequence: TGTGCCAGCAGCCCAAAATCCGACTCGTACGAGCAGTACTTC. This gives the protein CASSPKSDSYEQYF.

The V call is TRBV24-1, the J call TRBJ1-4; perhaps TRBD1 as D (6 bases). Germline CDR1 and CDR2: KGHDR and SFDVKD. The ends were cut back, 9 bases at V and 4 bases at J, with 23 bases in the middle. The CDR3 consists of 17 residues. The CDR3 spells CATDDKNQGWGNEKLFF. The CDR3 coding sequence is TGTGCCACCGACGACAAGAACCAGGGGTGGGGTAATGAAAAACTGTTTTTT.

The chain carries TRBV11-2 and TRBJ2-2; 11 bases are a match to TRBD1. CDR1 SGHAT and CDR2 FQNNGV come from the germline V gene. V lost 0 bases, J lost 5 bases, and 2 bases stayed unmatched. The CDR3 spans 16 residues. This chain's CDR3 is CASSLEGTGGTGELFF. The CDR3 bases are TGTGCCAGCAGCTTAGAAGGGACAGGGGGAACCGGGGAGCTGTTTTTT.

This clone has only one observation. Other nucleotide sequences from this sample produce the same CDR3. The chain has TRBV19 and TRBJ1-1; D gene ambiguous. Trimming removed 5 bases at V and 1 base at J, with 8 bases between. The CDR3 has 13 residues. From germline, CDR1 is LNHDA and CDR2 SQIVND (reference sequence). The CDR3 DNA sequence: TGTGCCAGTAGTCTCCGGGGGAACACTGAAGCTTTCTTT. Translation gives CASSLRGNTEAFF.

The chain links TRBV5-5 to TRBJ1-4, with unresolved D. Per germline, CDR1 SGHKS and CDR2 YYEKEE (reference sequence). The CDR3 loop spans 16 amino acids. Trimming stripped 7 bases from V and 3 bases from J, with 19 bases between. This CDR3 is CASFPGWLLSNEKLFF. The CDR3 DNA follows: TGTGCCAGCTTTCCAGGTTGGCTCCTGTCTAATGAAAAACTGTTTTTT.

This sequence joins TRBV29-1 and TRBJ2-1; D perhaps matches TRBD2 (6 bases). This CDR3 is 12 amino acids long. Germline V CDR1 and CDR2: SQVTM, ANQGSEA. CDR3 sequence (DNA): TGCGCGGAGGGACGGGGACACAATGAGCAGTTCTTC. Translation: CAEGRGHNEQFF.

The rearrangement links TRBV6-1 to TRBJ1-1; the D gene is possibly TRBD1 (6 bases). The CDR3 is made up of 13 amino acids. Trimming took off 1 base at V and 4 bases at J, with 7 bases between the two ends. CDR1 MNHNS and CDR2 SASEGT come from the germline V gene. The CDR3 bases are TGTGCCAGCAGTGAAGGAGGGGGCACTGAAGCTTTCTTT. Protein product: CASSEGGGTEAFF.

This chain joins TRBV7-3 and TRBJ2-7; D is undetermined. V was pared by 0 bases and J by 1 base, with 7 bases between. Germline V CDR1 and CDR2: SGHTA, FQGTGA. The CDR3 covers 14 residues. CDR3 nucleotide sequence: TGTGCCAGCAGCTTAACTCCAGGATCCTACGAGCAGTACTTC. It is translated as CASSLTPGSYEQYF.